This T cell receptor beta chain came from a study of CD8 T cells in Susac syndrome. RNA in amounts of about 0.5 to 1 ug was reverse transcribed with random hexamers. MiXCR, applied by TCRdb to the immunoSEQ multiplex PCR reads, yields one record per CDR3 protein. The sample records 90,000 or so distinct CDR3 sequences, over 80% being singletons. The CDR3 is 15 amino acids. CDR1 is LGHDT, CDR2 YNNKEL, per germline (reference sequence). V was clipped by 4 bases and J by 6 bases, with 16 bases between them. Sequencing was performed on CD8+ T cells from PBMCs. The receptor's source is a human donor in good health. The V call is TRBV3-1, the J call TRBJ1-5; D is ambiguous. CDR3 DNA: TGTGCCAGCAGCCCCTGGACGGACGCGGGTCAGCCCCAGCATTTT. Its protein product is CASSPWTDAGQPQHF. Full variable domain (outside the CDR3, taken from reference TRBV3-1 and TRBJ1-5): DTAVSQTPKYLVTQMGNDKSIKCEQNLGHDTMYWYKQDSKKFLKIMFSYNNKELIINETVPNRFSPKSPDKAHLNLHINSLELGDSAVYFCASSPWTDAGQPQHFGDGTRLSIL.